A selection of T cell receptor beta chains follows, all from one sample in a study of blood T cell repertoires in COVID-19. Repertoires were generated with immunoSEQ multiplex PCR, while TCRdb's copy carries only in-frame clones and drops some. Of about 140,000 clones in the sample, around 84% are singletons; the top ten hold more than 8.5%. The specimen sequenced was peripheral blood. Receptors were obtained from a man aged 60 to 75 with active or convalescent COVID-19. Both conserved end residues are part of each CDR3.

>TRBJ2-1|15|TRBV6-2/TRBV6-3
CASSSWDILLNEQFF
>TRBJ1-2|15|TRBV7-2
CASSSRGRETYGYTF
>TRBJ2-1|17|TRBV4-3
CASSPGLAGGSRDEQFF
>TRBJ2-5|13|TRBV2
CASEQDPGLAQYF
>TRBJ2-3|17|TRBV5-1
CASSLAPAGGSTDTQYF
>TRBJ2-7|14|TRBV7-8
CASSASSGVYEQYF
>TRBJ1-4|15|TRBV18
CASSPQQGAGEKLFF
>TRBJ2-3|18|TRBV4-1
CASSPTGTSGESTDTQYF
>TRBJ2-2|16|TRBV19
CASTLGPARVTGELFF
>TRBJ1-1|16|TRBV27
CASSPNRGPGTTEAFF
>TRBJ2-1|16|TRBV7-2
CASSSGLAGGHNEQFF
>TRBJ1-3|14|TRBV6-5
CASSRDRAPNTIYF
>TRBJ2-3|16|TRBV7-2
CASAILAGGPIDTQYF
>TRBJ1-2|15|TRBV25-1
CASSEFGTGTYGYTF
>TRBJ1-3|13|TRBV12-3/TRBV12-4
CASSSPGRNTIYF